This TCR beta chain originates from a study of blood T cell repertoires in COVID-19. The age range of participants was 18 to 89 years, with residence in about two dozen US areas. Assignments of participants to cohorts depended upon their own reported clinical history. Authors' methods: The authors estimated nucleated cell counts from reference gene primer amplification. Sequenced by immunoSEQ multiplex PCR; TCRdb stores in-frame clones only, minus some. V, J and clone size reflect that table, while D and trimming were determined from the DNA. The table records about 200,000 clones, about 83% of them present only once. Input material: PBMCs or T cells enriched from blood (not recorded which). The sequence was collected from a woman between 50 and 59 years old who had been exposed to COVID-19.

CDR3 sequence: CASSHQQKNTEAFF. The CDR3 bases are TGTGCCAGCAGCCATCAACAGAAGAACACTGAAGCTTTCTTT. This chain joins TRBV7-8 and TRBJ1-1; D is unclear. The CDR3 loop spans 14 amino acids. Germline V CDR1 and CDR2: SGHVS, FQNEAQ. Trimming shortened V by 5 bases and J by 1 base, and 11 bases separated the two germline ends.